A selection of T cell receptor beta chains follows, all from one sample in a study of shared clonotypes between healthy human individuals. Sequenced by immunoSEQ multiplex PCR; TCRdb stores in-frame clones only, minus some. Seen here are some 200,000 clones, about 66% observed once, and the top ten hold 8.5% to 12%. What was sequenced was memory CD4+ T cells sorted from blood. These receptors were taken from a man aged 25-45 years in good health. CDR3s leave out the opening cysteine and the closing phenylalanine or tryptophan.

v_call: TRBV6-6
cdr3_aa: ASRRGTGGSNQPQH

v_call: TRBV18
cdr3_aa: ASSPEGAGQPQH

v_call: TRBV30
cdr3_aa: AWRGRAESRAF

v_call: TRBV6-5
cdr3_aa: ASSYSDFTDTQY

v_call: TRBV5-1
cdr3_aa: ASSPQNTGGGYT

v_call: TRBV7-2
cdr3_aa: ASSFAGRSSYNEQF

v_call: TRBV5-4
cdr3_aa: ASSIGQGSYNEQF

v_call: TRBV7-9
cdr3_aa: ASSQGSRTEAF

v_call: TRBV5-1
cdr3_aa: ASSSSTSGGTQY

v_call: TRBV5-1
cdr3_aa: ASSVGQGVQDTQY

v_call: TRBV4-2
cdr3_aa: ASSQIAGVDEQF

v_call: TRBV5-1
cdr3_aa: ASSLVLAGGRANEQF

v_call: TRBV2
cdr3_aa: ASRPRPSTDTQY

v_call: TRBV7-2
cdr3_aa: ASSLVVGRNNEQF

v_call: TRBV7-9
cdr3_aa: ASSLRGSPGELF

v_call: TRBV7-8
cdr3_aa: ASSFRTSGRETQY

v_call: TRBV19
cdr3_aa: ASSRGVGDYNEQF

v_call: TRBV19
cdr3_aa: ATASRSYNEQF

v_call: TRBV20-1
cdr3_aa: SASRVDEQY

v_call: TRBV2
cdr3_aa: ASSKDTRGQSGEQY

v_call: TRBV28
cdr3_aa: ASSPRLAGATGELF

v_call: TRBV5-1
cdr3_aa: ASSLDPKGKPQH

v_call: TRBV2
cdr3_aa: ASSAGLAAGANVLT

v_call: TRBV5-4
cdr3_aa: ASSRPGLAGQDEQF

v_call: TRBV5-4
cdr3_aa: ASSPGTANEQF

v_call: TRBV27
cdr3_aa: ASRSPPSYEQY

v_call: TRBV28
cdr3_aa: ASSRGKQY

v_call: TRBV5-1
cdr3_aa: ASRRLAGGPDTQY

v_call: TRBV10-3
cdr3_aa: AISESIGSETQY

v_call: TRBV5-4
cdr3_aa: ASSFYGTGNYGYT

v_call: TRBV7-8
cdr3_aa: ASSSGTATNYGYT

v_call: TRBV28
cdr3_aa: ASSFSAGGRETQY

v_call: TRBV5-6
cdr3_aa: ASSFYGETGTEAF

v_call: TRBV18
cdr3_aa: ASSPQRTSTDTQY

v_call: TRBV7-9
cdr3_aa: ASSLSRTSGYNEQF

v_call: TRBV18
cdr3_aa: ASSPPKGARTEAF

v_call: TRBV7-2
cdr3_aa: ASSLVREVTGELF

v_call: TRBV5-1
cdr3_aa: ASSPEPGNGELF

v_call: TRBV28
cdr3_aa: ASSWALAGGPDTQY

v_call: TRBV18
cdr3_aa: ASSDYSGSTYNEQF

v_call: TRBV7-2
cdr3_aa: ASSLQNSGNTIY

v_call: TRBV28
cdr3_aa: ASSFLGAGDQPQH

v_call: TRBV5-5
cdr3_aa: ASSQRNFFTDTQY

v_call: TRBV6-5
cdr3_aa: ASSYGQGQTYEQY

v_call: TRBV13
cdr3_aa: ASSSRATSGINTGELF

v_call: TRBV10-1
cdr3_aa: ASSESGDYQETQY

v_call: TRBV11-1
cdr3_aa: ASSLRLAGPYEQY

v_call: TRBV7-2
cdr3_aa: ASSRIRTGELF